This TCR beta chain emerged from a study of OX40 agonist ivuxolimab in advanced cancers. About the study: Ivuxolimab doses were 0.01, 0.1, 0.3, 1.5, 3 or 10 mg/kg every 2 weeks. A male proportion of 82.7% was recorded, with mean age about 62 years and range roughly 20 to 85. Past anti-PD-1, anti-PD-L1 or anti-CTLA-4 therapy was accepted, and 40% had received some.

Note on this clone: Its target is not known.

Some clones are missing from TCRdb's copy, which holds only in-frame ones; the method was immunoSEQ multiplex PCR. The table records fewer than 90,000 clones, around 91% of them present only once. General study results and limits: Expanded clones were, on average, more numerous among CD8+ T cells than CD4+.

Trimming left V 3 bases short and J 6 bases short, with 4 bases between. The CDR3 has 11 residues. CDR1 MNHNS and CDR2 SASEGT come from the germline V gene. Sequenced material: CD4+ or CD8+ T cells sorted from blood, taken in a trial of the OX40 agonist ivuxolimab. This clonotype originated in an adult with an advanced solid tumor such as melanoma, head and neck, liver or kidney cancer. The rearrangement uses TRBV6-1 and TRBJ2-3; no definite D call. The CDR3 here is CASSEGDTQYF. CDR3 in DNA: TGTGCCAGCAGTGAGGGGGATACGCAGTATTTT.